This T cell receptor beta chain was recovered during a study of identical twins. Overall study findings and caveats: High-abundance cord blood beta clonotypes had fewer insertions; memory repertoires showed none. The analysis was cross-sectional rather than longitudinal within donors.

This clonotype was counted at least ten times. Antigen specificity is unknown. V shed 5 bases, J shed 4 bases, and the junction held 4 bases outside the gene matches. The CDR3 contains 16 residues. The germline gives CDR1 LNHDA, CDR2 SQIVND (reference sequence). Via MiXCR, TCRdb re-called the 5' RACE reads, giving one row per CDR3 protein. This table holds some 690,000 distinct CDR3 sequences, over 20% found once. The sample was also linked to a second study, of T cells expressing NK-cell markers. This second study says: Several of the experiments relied on an anti-gamma-delta TCR antibody so that only alpha-beta TCR T cells were sorted. It was still unclear whether expanded NKG2C+ T cell clones were HCMV specific.

This TCR derives from a woman younger than 35 in good health. Sequenced material: PBMCs. The chain uses TRBV19 and TRBJ2-2, with 13 positions matching TRBD2. DNA for the CDR3: TGTGCCAGTAGTGTTCGACTAGCGGGGGGCACCGGGGAGCTGTTTTTT. Amino acid sequence: CASSVRLAGGTGELFF.